Below, 5 T cell receptor beta chains from the same sample are listed, as sequenced in a study of blood T cell repertoires in COVID-19. Repertoires were generated with immunoSEQ multiplex PCR, while TCRdb's copy carries only in-frame clones and drops some. Altogether roughly 380,000 clones are present, roughly nine tenths being singletons, with the ten largest covering 2.5% to 3%. Sample: PBMCs or T cells enriched from blood (not recorded which). The source of these receptors is a woman in her twenties or thirties who had recovered from COVID-19.

This clone has a handful of counts. The chain carries TRBV12-5 and TRBJ1-2, with D possibly being TRBD1 (6 bases). The length of the CDR3 is 14 residues. The V and J ends lost 3 bases and 8 bases respectively, with 16 bases between them. The germline gives CDR1 LGHNT, CDR2 FRNRAP. The CDR3 loop reads CASGFNTGTGGYTF. The CDR3 DNA follows: TGTGCTAGTGGTTTCAATACAGGGACGGGAGGCTACACCTTC.

The chain has TRBV28 and TRBJ1-1; TRBD1 agrees at 10 bases. After removal of 6 bases from V and 5 bases from J, the junction contained 6 bases not matched to a gene. Germline values: CDR1 MDHEN, CDR2 SYDVKM. The CDR3 contains 14 residues. The CDR3 reads CASSLGQGRTEAFF. CDR3 nucleotide sequence: TGTGCCAGCAGCTTGGGACAGGGGAGGACTGAAGCTTTCTTT.

This chain joins TRBV9 and TRBJ1-3, with 7 bases lining up with TRBD1. Germline lookup yields CDR1 SGDLS and CDR2 YYNGEE. The V gene end was trimmed by 4 bases and the J gene end by 2 bases; junction bases not matched to a gene: 6. This CDR3 spans 15 amino acids. CDR3 sequence (DNA): TGTGCCAGCAGCCCGTGGACAGGCCCTGGAAACACCATATATTTT. This sequence encodes CASSPWTGPGNTIYF.

The chain joins TRBV18 to TRBJ2-5; D is perhaps TRBD2 (6 bases). The CDR3 extends over 14 amino acids. V lost 6 bases and J 2 bases, leaving 13 bases between the germline ends. Germline V gene sequence: CDR1 KGHSH, CDR2 LQKENI. The CDR3 spells CASSMRDRQETQYF. For the CDR3, the DNA is TGTGCCAGCTCGATGCGGGACCGGCAAGAGACCCAGTACTTC.

This clone was found once. The rearrangement uses TRBV5-1 and TRBJ1-2, with a tentative D call TRBD1 (5 bases). The V gene lost 2 bases and the J gene lost 3 bases, with 14 bases spanning the gap. This CDR3 comprises 15 residues. CDR1 and CDR2 from the germline V gene are SGHRS and YFSETQ. CDR3 in DNA: TGCGCCAGCAGCTTAACAGGTGCTACTGACTATGGCTACACCTTC. Amino acids: CASSLTGATDYGYTF.